This T cell receptor beta chain was sequenced for a study of molecular identifiers for immune sequencing clone quantification. This clonotype was detected only a few times. RNA fractions of 10%, 30% or 50% and about 18,000 to 1,000,000 sorted cells were the source of naive CD8 libraries. This CDR3 is built from 15 residues. V was trimmed by 2 bases and J by 10 bases, leaving 18 bases between them. The V gene's germline CDR1 is LGHNA and CDR2 YSLEER. In TCRdb, the PCR reads were re-called with MiXCR into one record per CDR3 protein. The table has 600,000 to 650,000 distinct CDR3 sequences, just under 20% seen once.

This TCR came from a human donor in good health. Some libraries in this study had Jurkat cell RNA spiked in. J is TRBJ2-1 and V is TRBV4-3; D possibly corresponds to TRBD2 (7 bases). Specimen: naive CD8+ T cells from blood, with Jurkat cell RNA spiked in. Specified subset: FACS-sorted CD8+CD4-CCR7+CD45RA+ naive T cells. Here the CDR3 DNA reads TGCGCCAGCAGCCAACAATCCCTGCGGGGGCCCGAGCAGTTCTTC. Its protein product is CASSQQSLRGPEQFF.